A single sample is the source of the 27 T cell receptor beta chains below, sequenced in a study of cytomegalovirus exposure and HLA in healthy donors. In the PCR, 60 Vbeta and 13 Jbeta primers were used. Measured with immunoSEQ multiplex PCR; TCRdb has only the in-frame clones, and not every one. Of under 200,000 clones listed, approximately 80% are singletons. The specimen was PBMCs. These receptors were taken from a woman in her forties or fifties in good health and CMV-seronegative.

In this sample, this clone turned up once. V gene TRBV4-1 combines with J gene TRBJ1-1; TRBD1 matches at 7 bases. The CDR3 spans 14 residues. Germline values: CDR1 MGHRA, CDR2 YSYEKL. V lost 0 bases and J lost 5; bases outside the gene matches: 3. The DNA of the CDR3 is TGCGCCAGCAGCCAAGAAAGACAGGGAACTGAAGCTTTCTTT. Protein sequence: CASSQERQGTEAFF.

This chain uses TRBV18 with TRBJ1-2, with unresolved D. CDR1 and CDR2 from the germline V gene are KGHSH and LQKENI. This CDR3 is built from 15 residues. The V gene lost 2 bases and the J gene lost 5 bases, with 15 bases spanning the gap. CDR3 in amino acids: CASSPEAEPLYGYTF. The CDR3 nucleotides read TGTGCCAGCTCACCAGAGGCAGAGCCCCTATATGGCTACACCTTC.

The J gene is TRBJ2-1, the V gene TRBV6-1, with 7 bases matching TRBD2. The CDR3 runs to 16 residues. CDR1 and CDR2 from the germline V gene are MNHNS and SASEGT. With 4 bases clipped from V and 3 bases from J, the junction kept 9 bases outside the gene matches. This CDR3 reads CASSVTSRDIYNEQFF. The CDR3 nucleotides read TGTGCCAGCAGTGTGACTAGCCGTGATATCTACAATGAGCAGTTCTTC.

This clone occurred a few times. V and J are TRBV18 and TRBJ1-2; D gene uncertain. CDR1 is KGHSH, CDR2 LQKENI, per germline. The ends were cut back, 2 bases at V and 5 bases at J, with 24 bases in the middle. The CDR3 has 18 amino acids. CDR3 bases: TGTGCCAGCTCACCAAGGCCCCGATCTCCCACTAGATTTTATGGCTACACCTTC. Its translation: CASSPRPRSPTRFYGYTF. Filled out from reference TRBV18 and TRBJ1-2, the complete variable domain reads NAGVMQNPRHLVRRRGQEARLRCSPMKGHSHVYWYRQLPEEGLKFMVYLQKENIIDESGMPKERFSAEFPKEGPSILRIQQVVRGDSAAYFCASSPRPRSPTRFYGYTFGSGTRLTVV.

The rearrangement links TRBV29-1 to TRBJ2-7, with 8 bases matching TRBD2. Germline CDR1 and CDR2: SQVTM and ANQGSEA. V dropped 6 bases and J dropped 4; count of bases not matched to a gene: 11. The CDR3 loop spans 14 amino acids. The CDR3 protein is CSVARRGGSYEQYF. CDR3 in DNA: TGCAGCGTCGCGCGACGGGGGGGCTCTTACGAGCAGTACTTC.

In its sample, this clone was seen once. In DNA form, the CDR3 reads TGTGCCAGCAGTTTAGCGGGGTCCTACGATACGCAGTATTTT. Protein product: CASSLAGSYDTQYF. The chain links TRBV28 to TRBJ2-3; D possibly corresponds to TRBD2 (6 bases). The CDR3 covers 14 residues. Germline assignment: CDR1 MDHEN and CDR2 SYDVKM. V lost 2 bases and J 6 bases, leaving 12 bases between the germline ends.

The chain employs TRBV6-6 and TRBJ1-3; 9 nucleotides agree with TRBD1. The junction had 4 bases not matched to a gene; V was cut back by 5 bases and J by 2 bases. The germline V gene has CDR1 MNHNY and CDR2 SVGAGI (reference sequence). The CDR3 sequence is 15 residues long. As DNA, the CDR3 is TGTGCCAGCAGTGCACAGGGGGCTACTGGAAACACCATATATTTT. It yields the protein CASSAQGATGNTIYF.

DNA for the CDR3: TGTGCCAGTAGTACGTCGGGTGGCCGCAATCAGCCCCAGCATTTT. This sequence encodes CASSTSGGRNQPQHF. The chain combines TRBV19 with TRBJ1-5; D is ambiguous. The CDR3 has 15 residues. In germline, CDR1 is LNHDA, CDR2 SQIVND (reference sequence). V was shortened by 4 bases and J by 2 bases, with 12 bases between the two germline ends.

This clone turned up a few times. J is TRBJ2-7 and V is TRBV2; TRBD2 aligns across 10 bases. The J segment lost 9 bases and the V segment lost 5 bases, leaving 4 bases of the junction unmatched. CDR1 and CDR2 (germline): SNHLY, FYNNEI. The CDR3 is 12 amino acids. CDR3 DNA: TGTGCCAGCAGTAGCGGGAGGGCCTTGCAGTACTTC. Its translation is CASSSGRALQYF.

V and J are TRBV7-9 and TRBJ2-7, with a weak D call TRBD1 (5 bases). The CDR3 is made up of 13 amino acids. V was shortened by 5 bases and J by 5 bases, with 13 bases between the two germline ends. Germline V CDR1 and CDR2: SEHNR, FQNEAQ (reference sequence). The CDR3: CASSRQGSHEQYF. DNA of the CDR3: TGTGCCAGCAGCCGGCAGGGTTCCCACGAGCAGTACTTC.

The chain has TRBV12-5 and TRBJ2-1; D perhaps matches TRBD2 (5 bases). The V end lost 0 bases, the J end lost 4 bases, and 10 bases lay between the germline ends. Germline V gene data show CDR1 as LGHNT and CDR2 as FRNRAP. CDR3 size: 15 residues. The CDR3 reads CASGLVRGLYNEQFF. DNA for the CDR3: TGTGCTAGTGGTTTGGTACGGGGTCTATACAATGAGCAGTTCTTC.

This sequence joins TRBV14 and TRBJ2-1, with a tentative D call TRBD1 (5 bases). The length of the CDR3 is 12 residues. The V end was cut by 4 bases, the J end by 4 bases, with 5 bases between. In germline, CDR1 is SGHDN, CDR2 FVKESK. This chain's CDR3 is CASSRQYNEQFF. The CDR3, as DNA: TGTGCCAGCAGCCGACAGTACAATGAGCAGTTCTTC.

V usage is TRBV7-9 and J usage is TRBJ2-7, with a tentative D call TRBD2 (6 bases). The CDR3 extends over 14 amino acids. The V gene lost 3 bases and the J gene lost 0 bases, with 9 bases spanning the gap. Germline CDR1 and CDR2: SEHNR and FQNEAQ (reference sequence). The CDR3 sequence is CASSLLGSSYEQYF. In nucleotides, the CDR3 is TGTGCCAGCAGCTTGCTCGGGAGCTCCTACGAGCAGTACTTC. Based on the CDR3 plus reference TRBV7-9 and TRBJ2-7, the full variable domain is DTGVSQNPRHKITKRGQNVTFRCDPISEHNRLYWYRQTLGQGPEFLTYFQNEAQLEKSRLLSDRFSAERPKGSFSTLEIQRTEQGDSAMYLCASSLLGSSYEQYFGPGTRLTVT.

This clone has a handful of counts. The chain uses TRBV5-4 and TRBJ1-5, with TRBD1 as a possible D gene (5 bases). Germline assignment: CDR1 SGHNT and CDR2 YYREEE (reference sequence). CDR3 size: 13 residues. Trimming took 9 bases from V and 4 from J, leaving 14 bases between them. The CDR3 DNA reads TGTGCCACCCGCGGGGGGTGGAATCAGCCCCAGCATTTT. It codes for CATRGGWNQPQHF.

The chain combines TRBV25-1 with TRBJ1-1, with 7 bases fitting TRBD1. From germline, CDR1 is MGHDK and CDR2 SYGVNS. The ends lost 1 base at V and 13 bases at J; junction bases unmatched: 15. The CDR3 contains 15 residues. In nucleotides, the CDR3 is TGTGCCAGCAGTGAATCCGGGACAGCCTTTACTGGGTTTTTCTTT. This sequence encodes CASSESGTAFTGFFF.

The chain employs TRBV6-5 and TRBJ2-3; 10 nucleotides match TRBD2. CDR3 length: 15 amino acids. The V and J ends lost 5 bases and 1 base, in that order; junction bases with no gene match: 3. Germline CDR1 MNHEY, CDR2 SVGAGI. CDR3 loop: CASSLLAGGTDTQYF. The CDR3 DNA follows: TGTGCCAGCAGTCTTCTAGCGGGGGGCACAGATACGCAGTATTTT.

The V and J genes are TRBV6-4 and TRBJ2-7; D uncertain. V lost 10 bases and J lost 4, with 29 bases in between. CDR1 MRHNA and CDR2 SNTAGT come from the germline V gene. CDR3 size: 17 residues. This CDR3 is CATLRCYYKSVSYEQYF. CDR3 DNA sequence: TGTGCCACGCTACGGTGCTACTACAAGAGTGTTTCTTACGAGCAGTACTTC.

This chain links TRBV10-3 with TRBJ2-5; TRBD2 aligns across 12 bases. The junction had 6 bases not matched to a gene; V was cut back by 5 bases and J by 5 bases. CDR1 is ENHRY, CDR2 SYGVKD, per germline. This CDR3 has 15 amino acids. The CDR3 DNA reads as TGTGCCATCAGTTCTAGCGGGAGGGCCGCGGAGACCCAGTACTTC. Its protein product is CAISSSGRAAETQYF.

The count of this clone is one. The sample has other DNA sequences that encode this CDR3 too. This chain links TRBV5-6 with TRBJ2-5, with D unclear. Trimming cost V 5 bases and J 4 bases, with 12 bases left between them. Germline CDR1 reads SGHDT; CDR2 reads YYEEEE. There are 13 residues in the CDR3. The CDR3 nucleotides are TGTGCCAGCAGGTCTAGAGGTGGAGAGACCCAGTACTTC. Its protein is CASRSRGGETQYF.

The genes are TRBV27 and TRBJ2-2; perhaps TRBD2 as D (5 bases). This CDR3 contains 15 residues. Germline lookup yields CDR1 MNHEY and CDR2 SMNVEV (reference sequence). V shed 3 bases and J shed 6 bases, with 14 bases lying between them. CDR3 in DNA: TGTGCCAGCAGTTTCTTCTCGAGGGCCCCCGGGGAGCTGTTTTTT. This gives the protein CASSFFSRAPGELFF.

This clone was detected only a few times. The chain recombines TRBV28 with TRBJ1-2; 10 bases fit TRBD1. V shed 10 bases and J 4 bases; nucleotides not matched to a gene: 3. The CDR3 consists of 12 residues. Germline CDR1 is MDHEN and CDR2 is SYDVKM. CDR3 nucleotides: TGTGCCACCGGGGACAGGGGCTATGGCTACACCTTC. Translation: CATGDRGYGYTF.

V is TRBV5-1 and J is TRBJ2-1; 8 bases are a match to TRBD1. The CDR3 totals 15 residues. Germline lookup yields CDR1 SGHRS and CDR2 YFSETQ. The trim removed 3 bases at V and 3 bases at J, leaving 5 bases unmatched. This CDR3 is CASSYGGTGYNEQFF. DNA for the CDR3: TGCGCCAGCAGCTATGGGGGGACAGGCTACAATGAGCAGTTCTTC. Supplemented by reference TRBV5-1 and TRBJ2-1, the full variable domain reads KAGVTQTPRYLIKTRGQQVTLSCSPISGHRSVSWYQQTPGQGLQFLFEYFSETQRNKGNFPGRFSGRQFSNSRSEMNVSTLELGDSALYLCASSYGGTGYNEQFFGPGTRLTVL.

This chain joins TRBV4-1 and TRBJ2-7; D is undetermined. The CDR3 covers 14 residues. CDR1 is MGHRA, CDR2 YSYEKL, per germline. The V and J ends lost 0 bases and 3 bases respectively, with 9 bases between them. CDR3 residues: CASSQDPPGYEQYF. The CDR3 bases are TGCGCCAGCAGCCAAGACCCGCCAGGCTACGAGCAGTACTTC.

Turning to this clone: The germline gene is not matched at one end of the junction; a read error may be the cause. The CDR3 nucleotides read TGTTCCAGCAGCTTGGGACAGGGGGCATCAGATACGCAGTATTTT. Translation gives CSSSLGQGASDTQYF. The V and J genes are TRBV7-3 and TRBJ2-3, with 12 bases identical to TRBD1. The CDR3 totals 15 residues. CDR1 is SGHTA and CDR2 is FQGTGA in the germline V gene.

The V and J genes are TRBV18 and TRBJ1-5, with D possibly TRBD1 on 5 matching bases. Germline loops: CDR1 KGHSH, CDR2 LQKENI. V was trimmed by 6 bases and J by 0 bases, leaving 9 bases between them. This CDR3 has 14 amino acids. DNA for the CDR3: TGTGCCAGCTCCGGGGGGAATAGCAATCAGCCCCAGCATTTT. Translation: CASSGGNSNQPQHF.

The gene calls are TRBV1 and TRBJ1-4. TRBV1 is given as a pseudogene. CDR3 length equals 14 residues. The DNA of the CDR3 is TGCACCAGCAGCCAAGACACGGAAGTGGGGGGAATGTTTTTT. Residues: CTSSQDTEVGGMFF.

The chain couples TRBV2 to TRBJ1-6, with D possibly being TRBD1 (5 bases). Trimming shortened V by 9 bases and J by 7 bases, and 13 bases separated the two germline ends. This CDR3 is built from 13 residues. Germline V CDR1 and CDR2: SNHLY, FYNNEI. In DNA form, the CDR3 reads TGTGCCAGTAGCGTGGAGGGGAATTCACCCCTCCACTTT. Its protein is CASSVEGNSPLHF.